The text below deals with one T cell receptor beta chain. The antigen is unknown. V shed 4 bases and J shed 3 bases, with 16 bases lying between them. Germline CDR1 SGHDT, CDR2 YYEEEE. The CDR3 has 16 residues. Sequenced material consisted of expressed TCRB transcripts (all of the isolated RNA was reverse transcribed). Measured with immunoSEQ multiplex PCR; TCRdb has only the in-frame clones, and not every one. The top ten hold 0.55% to 0.85% of the sample, which has roughly 130,000 clones, approximately 9.2% seen once. The data were taken from a study of beta chain features in type 1 diabetes. Points from the study as a whole: Among patients, naive, central memory and Treg TCRB repertoires appeared more similar than among healthy donors. All four CD4+ subsets from Type 1 diabetes patients carried moderately but significantly shorter TCRB CDR3s.

Sequenced: central memory CD4+ T cells from blood. The clonotype originates from a young man in good health. The chain joins TRBV5-6 to TRBJ2-2, with a tentative D call TRBD2 (6 bases). The CDR3 nucleotides read TGTGCCAGCAGCCCTTATGATGGGAGGTACACCGGGGAGCTGTTTTTT. It is translated as CASSPYDGRYTGELFF.